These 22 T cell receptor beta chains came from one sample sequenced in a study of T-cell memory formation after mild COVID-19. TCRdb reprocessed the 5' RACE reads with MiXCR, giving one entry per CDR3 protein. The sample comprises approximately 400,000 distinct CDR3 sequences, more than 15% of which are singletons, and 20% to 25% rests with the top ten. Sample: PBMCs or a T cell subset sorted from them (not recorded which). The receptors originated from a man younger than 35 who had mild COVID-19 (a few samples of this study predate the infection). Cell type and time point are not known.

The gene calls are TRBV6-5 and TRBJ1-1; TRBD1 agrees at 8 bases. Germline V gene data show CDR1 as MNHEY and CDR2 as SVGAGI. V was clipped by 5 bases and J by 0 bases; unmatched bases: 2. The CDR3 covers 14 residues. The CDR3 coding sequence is TGTGCCAGCAGTCGGGGACAGGTGAACACTGAAGCTTTCTTT. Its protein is CASSRGQVNTEAFF.

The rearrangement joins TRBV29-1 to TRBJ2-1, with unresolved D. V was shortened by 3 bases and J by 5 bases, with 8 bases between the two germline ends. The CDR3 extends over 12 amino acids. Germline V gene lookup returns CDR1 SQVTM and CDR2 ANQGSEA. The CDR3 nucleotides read TGCAGCGTTGAGTGGCGTGACAATGAGCAGTTCTTC. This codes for CSVEWRDNEQFF.

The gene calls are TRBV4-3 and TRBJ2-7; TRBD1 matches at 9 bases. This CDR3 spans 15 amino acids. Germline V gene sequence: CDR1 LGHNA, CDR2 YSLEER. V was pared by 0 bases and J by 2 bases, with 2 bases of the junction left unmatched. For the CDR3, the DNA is TGCGCCAGCAGCCAAGAGGACAGGGGACCCTACGAGCAGTACTTC. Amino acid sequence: CASSQEDRGPYEQYF.

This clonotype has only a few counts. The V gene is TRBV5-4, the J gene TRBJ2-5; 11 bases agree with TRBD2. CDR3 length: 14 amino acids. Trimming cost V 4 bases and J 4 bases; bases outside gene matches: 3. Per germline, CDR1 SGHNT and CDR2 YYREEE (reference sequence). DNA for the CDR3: TGTGCCAGCAGCACGACTAGCGGGGCAGAGACCCAGTACTTC. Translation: CASSTTSGAETQYF.

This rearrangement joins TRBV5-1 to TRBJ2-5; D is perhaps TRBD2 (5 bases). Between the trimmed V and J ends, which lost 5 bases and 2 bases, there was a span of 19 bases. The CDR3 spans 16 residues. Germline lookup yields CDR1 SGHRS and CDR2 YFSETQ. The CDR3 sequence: CASRPRRAGPQETQYF. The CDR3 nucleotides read TGCGCCAGCAGACCGCGTCGGGCGGGTCCTCAAGAGACCCAGTACTTC.

The CDR3 sequence: CASSPSGVYYEQYF. CDR3 bases: TGCGCCAGCAGCCCGTCGGGAGTATACTACGAGCAGTACTTC. This chain links TRBV5-1 with TRBJ2-7; D might be TRBD2 (6 bases). Trimming took 4 bases from V and 3 from J, leaving 14 bases between them. CDR3 size: 14 residues. Germline CDR1 reads SGHRS; CDR2 reads YFSETQ.

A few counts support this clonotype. This CDR3 reads CASSLEGPLNEQYF. CDR3 nucleotide sequence: TGTGCCAGCAGTTTAGAGGGGCCATTAAACGAGCAGTACTTC. The chain employs TRBV12-3 or TRBV12-4 and TRBJ2-7, with D possibly being TRBD1 (5 bases). This CDR3 has 14 residues. V shed 1 base and J shed 5 bases, with 12 bases lying between them.

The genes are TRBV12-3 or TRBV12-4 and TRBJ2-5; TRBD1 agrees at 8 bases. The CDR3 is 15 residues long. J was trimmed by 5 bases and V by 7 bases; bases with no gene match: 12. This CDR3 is CASTKGQAHFETQYF. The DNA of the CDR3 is TGTGCCAGCACCAAGGGACAGGCCCACTTCGAGACCCAGTACTTC.

CDR3 sequence reads: CASSYGYSRDTQYF. CDR3 nucleotides: TGTGCCAGCAGTTACGGGTACTCACGTGATACGCAGTATTTT. The V call is TRBV6-5, the J call TRBJ2-3; no reliable D call. V dropped 2 bases and J dropped 6 bases, with 12 bases sitting between them. Looked up from germline, CDR1 is MNHEY and CDR2 is SVGAGI. This CDR3 region has 14 residues.

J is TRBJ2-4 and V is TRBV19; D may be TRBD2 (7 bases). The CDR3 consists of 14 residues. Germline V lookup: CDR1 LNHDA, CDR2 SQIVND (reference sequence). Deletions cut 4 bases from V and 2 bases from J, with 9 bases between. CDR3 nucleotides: TGTGCCAGTAGTACGGGGGGCACCAAAAACATTCAGTACTTC. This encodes CASSTGGTKNIQYF.

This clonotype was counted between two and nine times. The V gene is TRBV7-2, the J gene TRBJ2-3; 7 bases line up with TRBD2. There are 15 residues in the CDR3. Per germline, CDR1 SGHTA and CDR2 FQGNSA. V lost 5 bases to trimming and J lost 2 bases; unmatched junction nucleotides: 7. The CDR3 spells CASSKSGTNTDTQYF. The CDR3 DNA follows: TGTGCCAGCAGCAAATCCGGGACTAACACAGATACGCAGTATTTT. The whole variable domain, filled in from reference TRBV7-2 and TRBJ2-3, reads GAGVSQSPSNKVTEKGKDVELRCDPISGHTALYWYRQSLGQGLEFLIYFQGNSAPDKSGLPSDRFSAERTGGSVSTLTIQRTQQEDSAVYLCASSKSGTNTDTQYFGPGTRLTVL.

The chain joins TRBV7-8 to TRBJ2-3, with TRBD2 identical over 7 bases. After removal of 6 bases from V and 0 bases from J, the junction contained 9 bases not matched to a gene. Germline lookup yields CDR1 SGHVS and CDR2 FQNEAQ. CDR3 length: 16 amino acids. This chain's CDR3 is CASSTLGGGSTDTQYF. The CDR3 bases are TGTGCCAGCAGTACCCTCGGCGGGGGTAGCACAGATACGCAGTATTTT.

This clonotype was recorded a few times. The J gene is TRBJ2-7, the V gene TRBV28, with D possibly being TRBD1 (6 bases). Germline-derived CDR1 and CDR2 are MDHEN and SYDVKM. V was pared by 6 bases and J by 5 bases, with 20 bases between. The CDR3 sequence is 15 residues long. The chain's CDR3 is CASSPIGGRAHEQYV. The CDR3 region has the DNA TGTGCCAGCAGCCCTATTGGGGGCAGGGCTCACGAGCAGTACGTC.

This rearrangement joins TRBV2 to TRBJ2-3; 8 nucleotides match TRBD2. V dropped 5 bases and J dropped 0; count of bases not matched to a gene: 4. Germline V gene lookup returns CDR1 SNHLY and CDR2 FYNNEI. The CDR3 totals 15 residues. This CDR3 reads CASSTAGVSTDTQYF. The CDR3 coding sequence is TGTGCCAGCAGTACAGCGGGGGTTAGCACAGATACGCAGTATTTT.

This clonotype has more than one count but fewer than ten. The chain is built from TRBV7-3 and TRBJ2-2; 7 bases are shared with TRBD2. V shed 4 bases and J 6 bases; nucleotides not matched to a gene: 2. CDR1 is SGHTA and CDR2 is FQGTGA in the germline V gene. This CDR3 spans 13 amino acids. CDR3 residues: CASSSTSAGELFF. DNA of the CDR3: TGTGCCAGCAGCTCCACTAGCGCCGGGGAGCTGTTTTTT.

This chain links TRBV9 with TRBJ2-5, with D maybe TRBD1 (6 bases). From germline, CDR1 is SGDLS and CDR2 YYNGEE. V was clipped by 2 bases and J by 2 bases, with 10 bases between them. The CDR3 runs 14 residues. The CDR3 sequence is CASSVQGIQETQYF. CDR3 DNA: TGTGCCAGCAGCGTCCAGGGGATTCAAGAGACCCAGTACTTC.

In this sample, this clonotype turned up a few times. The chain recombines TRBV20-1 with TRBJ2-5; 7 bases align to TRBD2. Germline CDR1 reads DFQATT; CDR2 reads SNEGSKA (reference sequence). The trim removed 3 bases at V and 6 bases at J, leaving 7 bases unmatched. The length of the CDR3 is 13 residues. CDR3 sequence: CSARETGGKTQYF. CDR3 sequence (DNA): TGCAGTGCTAGGGAAACGGGGGGAAAGACCCAGTACTTC.

This CDR3 is CASSRTLRGSSYNEQFF. The DNA of the CDR3 is TGTGCCAGCAGCAGGACATTGAGGGGGAGCTCCTACAATGAGCAGTTCTTC. V gene TRBV4-2 combines with J gene TRBJ2-1; TRBD1 is a possible D gene (6 bases). Germline values: CDR1 LGHNA, CDR2 YNFKEQ. V dropped 5 bases and J dropped 0 bases, with 17 bases sitting between them. This CDR3 is built from 17 residues.

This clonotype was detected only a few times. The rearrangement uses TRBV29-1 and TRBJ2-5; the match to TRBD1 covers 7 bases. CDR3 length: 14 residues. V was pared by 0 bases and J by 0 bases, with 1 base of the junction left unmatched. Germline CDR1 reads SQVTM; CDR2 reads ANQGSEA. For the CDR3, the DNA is TGCAGCGTTGAAGAGGGACAGTACCAAGAGACCCAGTACTTC. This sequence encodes CSVEEGQYQETQYF.

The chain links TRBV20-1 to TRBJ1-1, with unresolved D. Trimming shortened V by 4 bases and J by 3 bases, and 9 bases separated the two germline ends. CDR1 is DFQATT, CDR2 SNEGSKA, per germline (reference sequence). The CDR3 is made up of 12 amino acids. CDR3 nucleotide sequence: TGCAGTGCTAAAGGGCCGGACACTGAAGCTTTCTTT. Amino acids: CSAKGPDTEAFF.

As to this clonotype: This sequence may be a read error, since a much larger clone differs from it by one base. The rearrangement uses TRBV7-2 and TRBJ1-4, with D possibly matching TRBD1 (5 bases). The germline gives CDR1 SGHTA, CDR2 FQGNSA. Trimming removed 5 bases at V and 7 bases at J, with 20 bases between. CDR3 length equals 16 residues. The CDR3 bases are TGTGCCAGCAGCCTAAACGGGTGGGGCGCGAGTGAAAAACTGTTTTTT. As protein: CASSLNGWGASEKLFF.

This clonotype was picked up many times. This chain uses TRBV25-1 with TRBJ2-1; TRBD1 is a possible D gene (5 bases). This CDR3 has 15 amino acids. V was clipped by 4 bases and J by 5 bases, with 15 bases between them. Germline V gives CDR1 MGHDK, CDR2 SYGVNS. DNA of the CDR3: TGTGCCAGCAGTGCCCCGGCAGGGAACCACAATGAGCAGTTCTTC. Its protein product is CASSAPAGNHNEQFF.